A single sample is the source of the 18 T cell receptor beta chains below, sequenced in a study of blood T cell repertoires in COVID-19. Sequencing used immunoSEQ multiplex PCR; TCRdb keeps in-frame clones, though not all of them. The sample yields 210,000 or so clones, around 80% seen once. Sequencing was done on a sample of PBMCs or T cells enriched from blood (not recorded which). Source of these receptors: a woman aged 40-49 years with acute COVID-19.

In this sample, this clone turned up a few times. This chain joins TRBV30 and TRBJ1-2; TRBD1 might be the D (5 bases). This CDR3 is 15 amino acids long. With 5 bases removed from V and 3 bases from J, the gap between germline ends came to 19 bases. Looked up from germline, CDR1 is GTSNPN and CDR2 is SVGIG (reference sequence). As DNA, the CDR3 is TGTGCCTGGCTTTCCCTCCTGGGGGGGGACTATGGCTACACCTTC. It yields the protein CAWLSLLGGDYGYTF.

This rearrangement joins TRBV19 to TRBJ1-4; D is unclear. Germline lookup yields CDR1 LNHDA and CDR2 SQIVND (reference sequence). The CDR3 extends over 17 amino acids. V lost 4 bases and J 8 bases, leaving 23 bases between the germline ends. The CDR3 DNA reads as TGTGCCAGTAGTAAGAAGACGCAGGCTCTTTTCGGCGAAAAACTGTTTTTT. Its protein is CASSKKTQALFGEKLFF.

The chain joins TRBV10-3 to TRBJ1-2, with 10 positions matching TRBD1. Trimming cost V 9 bases and J 5 bases; bases outside gene matches: 6. CDR1 ENHRY and CDR2 SYGVKD come from the germline V gene. The CDR3 runs to 13 residues. The CDR3 here is CAIRQGARYGYTF. In nucleotides, the CDR3 is TGTGCCATACGACAGGGGGCTAGGTATGGCTACACCTTC.

This clone was observed a handful of times. The chain uses TRBV28 and TRBJ1-4; unclear D gene. The CDR3 sequence is 14 residues long. The V gene's germline CDR1 is MDHEN and CDR2 SYDVKM. V was shortened by 0 bases and J by 5 bases, with 7 bases between the two germline ends. The CDR3 loop reads CASSLWGGNEKLFF. The CDR3 bases are TGTGCCAGCAGTTTATGGGGAGGGAATGAAAAACTGTTTTTT.

This chain connects TRBV2 to TRBJ2-2; 10 nucleotides agree with TRBD1. This CDR3 has 19 residues. Germline V gives CDR1 SNHLY, CDR2 FYNNEI. V lost 4 bases and J lost 1; bases outside the gene matches: 12. CDR3 loop: CASSVRDRGGTQNTGELFF. CDR3 DNA sequence: TGTGCCAGCAGTGTCCGGGACAGGGGAGGAACTCAGAACACCGGGGAGCTGTTTTTT.

The rearrangement joins TRBV12-3 or TRBV12-4 to TRBJ1-2, with a possible D match to TRBD1 (5 bases). CDR3 length equals 12 residues. With 6 bases removed from V and 8 bases from J, the gap between germline ends came to 13 bases. CDR3 sequence reads: CASSQGIGGYTF. For the CDR3, the DNA is TGTGCCAGCAGCCAGGGTATAGGGGGCTACACCTTC.

This clone was counted between two and nine times. V usage is TRBV28 and J usage is TRBJ1-2; D might be TRBD1 (6 bases). The germline V and J ends were trimmed by 8 bases and 4 bases, with 29 bases remaining between them. The CDR3 consists of 18 residues. Germline V gives CDR1 MDHEN, CDR2 SYDVKM. The CDR3 DNA sequence: TGTGCCAGCCGCACGGGGGGCTCGTTCAGAGGCCTTAGCTATGGCTACACCTTC. Its translation is CASRTGGSFRGLSYGYTF.

This rearrangement joins TRBV12-3 or TRBV12-4 to TRBJ1-1; D is perhaps TRBD1 (5 bases). This CDR3 spans 12 amino acids. V gave up 5 bases and J gave up 8 bases, with 12 bases separating them. The CDR3 DNA sequence: TGTGCCAGCAGTCCGGACAAGGGAGAAGCTTTCTTT. This codes for CASSPDKGEAFF.

The J gene is TRBJ2-1, the V gene TRBV5-1, with 10 positions matching TRBD2. The junction had 20 bases not matched to a gene; V was cut back by 1 base and J by 7 bases. This CDR3 region has 20 residues. Germline lookup yields CDR1 SGHRS and CDR2 YFSETQ. The CDR3 DNA sequence: TGCGCCAGCAGCTTGCCCAGGACAGGGTCCCTAGCGGGAGCGGGGAATGAGCAGTTCTTC. Its protein product is CASSLPRTGSLAGAGNEQFF.

This rearrangement joins TRBV30 to TRBJ1-3; TRBD1 agrees at 7 bases. The junction had 7 bases not matched to a gene; V was cut back by 4 bases and J by 4 bases. From germline, CDR1 is GTSNPN and CDR2 SVGIG (reference sequence). The CDR3 loop spans 14 amino acids. The CDR3 protein is CAWNPTGFGNTIYF. CDR3 DNA sequence: TGTGCCTGGAACCCGACAGGGTTCGGAAACACCATATATTTT.

This rearrangement joins TRBV7-9 to TRBJ1-1; tentatively, D is TRBD1 (6 bases). CDR3 length equals 14 residues. Looked up from germline, CDR1 is SEHNR and CDR2 is FQNEAQ (reference sequence). The germline V and J ends were trimmed by 7 bases and 4 bases, with 16 bases remaining between them. CDR3 nucleotide sequence: TGTGCCAGCAACTCACAGGGATGGGGCACTGAAGCTTTCTTT. It translates to CASNSQGWGTEAFF.

The V and J genes are TRBV30 and TRBJ1-2; TRBD1 might be the D (5 bases). This CDR3 has 15 amino acids. V lost 4 bases and J lost 4, with 19 bases in between. Per germline, CDR1 GTSNPN and CDR2 SVGIG (reference sequence). The CDR3 spells CAWTPRGVRAYGYTF. CDR3 coding DNA: TGTGCCTGGACCCCCCGGGGGGTGCGAGCCTATGGCTACACCTTC.

The chain uses TRBV27 and TRBJ2-2; D unresolved. This CDR3 is built from 13 residues. In germline, CDR1 is MNHEY, CDR2 SMNVEV (reference sequence). Trimming pared 3 bases from V and 4 bases from J, leaving 6 bases between. CDR3 in amino acids: CASSFIPTGELFF. The CDR3 DNA reads TGTGCCAGCAGTTTTATTCCCACCGGGGAGCTGTTTTTT.

The CDR3 loop reads CASSLLVGANSPLHF. In DNA, the CDR3 is TGTGCCAGCAGCTTATTAGTTGGGGCCAATTCACCCCTCCACTTT. This chain links TRBV7-3 with TRBJ1-6, with D possibly TRBD1 on 5 matching bases. The CDR3 covers 15 residues. Germline lookup yields CDR1 SGHTA and CDR2 FQGTGA. V gave up 2 bases and J gave up 7 bases, with 12 bases separating them.

The rearrangement links TRBV20-1 to TRBJ2-7, with D uncertain. V was pared by 3 bases and J by 4 bases, with 10 bases between. Germline CDR1 reads DFQATT; CDR2 reads SNEGSKA (reference sequence). The CDR3 is 12 amino acids. In nucleotides, the CDR3 is TGCAGTGCTAGTCGACTTGGGTACGAGCAGTACTTC. This codes for CSASRLGYEQYF.

The J gene is TRBJ2-7, the V gene TRBV29-1; 7 nucleotides agree with TRBD1. The CDR3 runs 14 residues. The V gene end was trimmed by 7 bases and the J gene end by 0 bases; junction bases not matched to a gene: 9. Germline V gives CDR1 SQVTM, CDR2 ANQGSEA. CDR3 protein: CSARPGQSSYEQYF. CDR3 sequence (DNA): TGCAGCGCCCGTCCGGGACAGTCCTCCTACGAGCAGTACTTC.

The gene calls are TRBV28 and TRBJ2-7; D is perhaps TRBD1 (5 bases). The CDR3 contains 11 residues. Trimming removed 6 bases at V and 4 bases at J, with 7 bases between. Germline V gene data show CDR1 as MDHEN and CDR2 as SYDVKM. DNA of the CDR3: TGTGCCAGCAGGACAGTTTACGAGCAGTACTTC. Translation gives CASRTVYEQYF.

The rearrangement uses TRBV20-1 and TRBJ1-5, with D possibly TRBD1 on 6 matching bases. V shed 3 bases and J shed 0 bases, with 12 bases lying between them. Per the germline V gene, CDR1 is DFQATT and CDR2 is SNEGSKA (reference sequence). CDR3 length equals 15 residues. CDR3 protein: CSASYRANSNQPQHF. The CDR3, as DNA: TGCAGTGCTAGTTACAGGGCGAATAGCAATCAGCCCCAGCATTTT.